This T cell receptor beta chain was documented in a study of T cells after yellow fever vaccination. Study-wide points: Reappearance after the booster was observed for most primary-vaccination clones (roughly 97% CD4, more than 70% CD8).

TCRdb recomputed calls from the 5' RACE reads with MiXCR, one row per CDR3 protein. Of nearly 70,000 distinct CDR3 sequences in the sample, less than 8.5% are singletons; the top ten hold around a third. This clonotype occurred many times. What it recognizes is unknown. The V and J ends lost 5 bases and 14 bases respectively, with 9 bases between them. There are 9 residues in the CDR3. CDR1 SEHNR and CDR2 FQNEAQ come from the germline V gene (reference sequence). The rearrangement uses TRBV7-9 and TRBJ1-2; no reliable D call. The TCR comes from a man aged 18 to 29 who received the YFV17D yellow fever vaccine. The sample here was CD8+ T cells sorted from PBMCs, taken around 45 days after the first yellow fever vaccination. This CDR3 reads CASSPGETF. The CDR3 DNA follows: TGTGCCAGCAGCCCCGGGGAGACCTTC.